This T cell receptor (beta chain) was profiled in a study of T cell responses to AZD1222 COVID-19 vaccine. Study-wide points: Sampling captured repertoires only after the peak T cell response.

Profiled with immunoSEQ multiplex PCR; TCRdb holds only in-frame clones, not every one. The table lists about 140,000 clones, 80% to 95% of them singletons. Germline V lookup: CDR1 SGHAT, CDR2 FQNNGV. Losses at the gene ends were 5 bases for V and 2 bases for J; bases not matched to a gene: 6. This CDR3 spans 15 amino acids. Worth noting for this clone: What it recognizes is unknown.

The V call is TRBV11-2, the J call TRBJ1-2; TRBD1 matches 9 bases. The source material was peripheral blood, sampled on day 0 of AZD1222 vaccination. The sequence derives from an adult in good health. DNA of the CDR3: TGTGCCAGCAGCGGAAACAGGGGGCCCAACTATGGCTACACCTTC. Translation gives CASSGNRGPNYGYTF.